A selection of T cell receptor beta chains follows, all from one sample in a study of radiation and T cells in renal cell carcinoma. The repertoire was sequenced with immunoSEQ multiplex PCR; TCRdb's copy has only in-frame clones and lacks some. The sample lists tens of thousands of clones; 80% to 90% were seen once. Sequencing used blood, obtained from a patient whose treatment included radiotherapy and nephrectomy. All receptors come from a woman between 45 and 65 years old with renal cell carcinoma. The CDR3 runs from the conserved cysteine through the conserved F or W. Each record gives: D gene, clone size, V gene, J gene, CDR3 DNA, CDR3 protein. A D gene is named only where the DNA matches it firmly. A row's size may be missing; if present it is once, few, many or a size class.

TRBD2,-,TRBV4-3,TRBJ2-7,TGCGCCAGCAGCCAAGATCGGAGCGGGAGCGAAGAGCAGTACTTC,CASSQDRSGSEEQYF
-,-,TRBV4-3,TRBJ2-7,TGCGCCAGCAGCCAAGCTCCGGGCCCTGTCTACGAGCAGTACTTC,CASSQAPGPVYEQYF
-,-,TRBV7-9,TRBJ2-3,TGTGCCAGCAGCTTAGACACCATATCAGATACGCAGTATTTT,CASSLDTISDTQYF
-,-,TRBV27,TRBJ1-5,TGTGCCAGCAGTCCTGGGGGAGCGCCCCAGCATTTT,CASSPGGAPQHF
TRBD2,-,TRBV19,TRBJ2-5,TGTGCCACCGGCTGGGGACTAGCCGAAGAGACCCAGTACTTC,CATGWGLAEETQYF
TRBD1,-,TRBV6-6,TRBJ1-1,TGTGCCAGCAGTTACGGCAGGGGGGATGTGAACACTGAAGCTTTCTTT,CASSYGRGDVNTEAFF
-,-,TRBV6-5,TRBJ2-3,TGTGCCAGCAGTTACTCGACCCTAGCGACCCAAGTTCAGTATTTT,CASSYSTLATQVQYF
-,-,TRBV29-1,TRBJ2-2,TGCAGCGTTGAGCGGCGGGCTACCGGGGAGCTGTTTTTT,CSVERRATGELFF
-,-,TRBV2,TRBJ1-5,TGTGCCAGCAGTGAAAGTTTGGGTAATCAGCCCCAGCATTTT,CASSESLGNQPQHF
-,-,TRBV7-3,TRBJ1-2,TGTGCCAGCAGCATACAGGGTTTTTCAGGCTACACCTTC,CASSIQGFSGYTF
-,-,TRBV27,TRBJ2-7,TGTGCCAGCAGCGATACTCCACTCTACGAGCAGTACTTC,CASSDTPLYEQYF
TRBD1,-,TRBV6-6,TRBJ1-4,TGTGCCAGCACCCAGAGGGGGCGAAAAGAAAAACTGTTTTTT,CASTQRGRKEKLFF
-,few,TRBV21-1,TRBJ1-5,TGTGCCAGCAGCAAAGAGAAGGGAGGTCAGCCCCAGCATTTT,CASSKEKGGQPQHF
TRBD1,-,TRBV7-2,TRBJ2-7,TGTGCCAGCAGCGGTACCGGGACAGGGATCCTCTACGAGCAGTACTTC,CASSGTGTGILYEQYF
-,once,TRBV9,TRBJ2-5,TGTGCCAGCAGCCTAACCACCGGGACGGCGGAGACCCAGTACTTC,CASSLTTGTAETQYF
-,-,TRBV6-5,TRBJ2-3,TGTGCCAGCAGTTCGATCGACACGGGCGATACGCAGTATTTT,CASSSIDTGDTQYF
-,-,TRBV19,TRBJ1-1,TGTGCCAGTAGCCCTAGGCTCGGACAGCTGAACACTGAAGCTTTCTTT,CASSPRLGQLNTEAFF
-,-,TRBV19,TRBJ1-1,TGTGCCAGTAGTCCCCGAGCCGCTGCTGAAGCTTTCTTT,CASSPRAAAEAFF
-,-,TRBV7-9,TRBJ2-3,TGTGCCAGCAGCTTATTGGCCACGAGGAGCACAGATACGCAGTATTTT,CASSLLATRSTDTQYF
TRBD2,-,TRBV5-1,TRBJ2-3,TGCGCCAGCAGCCGGGCGGTCGATAGCGGGGCGACAGATACGCAGTATTTT,CASSRAVDSGATDTQYF
-,-,TRBV15,TRBJ1-1,TGTGCCACCAGCAGAGACTACAGGGACACTGAAGCTTTCTTT,CATSRDYRDTEAFF
TRBD1,-,TRBV7-9,TRBJ1-1,TGTGCCAGCAGCCCTCCAGGGGGGGCAGCTTTCTTT,CASSPPGGAAFF
-,-,TRBV20-1,TRBJ2-4,TGCAGTGCTGCATTAGCTGACATTCAGTACTTC,CSAALADIQYF
TRBD2,-,TRBV7-9,TRBJ2-7,TGTGCCAGCAGCTTACTTGGGACTAGCGCGGGCTACGAGCAGTACTTC,CASSLLGTSAGYEQYF
-,-,TRBV5-4,TRBJ2-4,TGTGCCAGCAGCGGGGCGGCCAAAAACATTCAGTACTTC,CASSGAAKNIQYF
-,-,TRBV5-1,TRBJ2-4,TGCGCCAGCAGCCCCCAGGGACACCAAAACATTCAGTACTTC,CASSPQGHQNIQYF
-,-,TRBV5-8,TRBJ1-2,TGTGCCAGCAGCTTCTCCCTAACCGGGACTCTAAACTATGGCTACACCTTC,CASSFSLTGTLNYGYTF
-,-,TRBV5-4,TRBJ2-5,TGTGCAACCGGAACCGACCCAGAGAGGGAGACCCAGTACTTC,CATGTDPERETQYF
TRBD2,-,TRBV9,TRBJ2-1,TGTGCCAGCAGCCCACTAGCGGGAGAGTACAATGAGCAGTTCTTC,CASSPLAGEYNEQFF
-,-,TRBV29-1,TRBJ1-1,TGCAGCGTCCTGGGCATCGCGAACACTGAAGCTTTCTTT,CSVLGIANTEAFF
TRBD1,few,TRBV4-2,TRBJ2-1,TGTGCCAGCAGCCGGGGACAGGGTAGCACGTACAATGAGCAGTTCTTC,CASSRGQGSTYNEQFF